Following are 8 T cell receptor beta chains from one sample sequenced in a study of cytotoxic CD8 clonotypes in ibrutinib-treated CLL (dated by TCRdb to the early 2020s). This sample's time point label indicates: about 11 months on ibrutinib. The protocol used for the library was the immunoSEQ multiplex PCR assay. As stored in TCRdb, this immuneACCESS dataset retains in-frame rearrangements with V and J assigned. A fraction of the clones does not appear; measured against another copy, unresolved V genes explain less than half of the discrepancy, and the remainder lacks a known reason. This sample has around 200,000 clones in its table, and about four fifths of those were observed once. The biggest ten clones account for approximately 10% of the sample. This specimen consisted of PBMCs, obtained after 12 months of ibrutinib treatment. The receptors stem from a human donor with chronic lymphocytic leukemia.

In its sample, this clone was seen a few times. CDR3 nucleotides: TGTGCCAGCAGCTTAGTTTTGCAGGCAGAGTATGGCTACACCTTC. This sequence encodes CASSLVLQAEYGYTF. V and J are TRBV7-8 and TRBJ1-2; D is ambiguous. The germline V gene encodes CDR1 SGHVS and CDR2 FQNEAQ. The V end was cut by 1 base, the J end by 5 bases, with 14 bases between. The CDR3 covers 15 residues.

The chain uses TRBV28 and TRBJ1-2; D is undetermined. CDR1 MDHEN and CDR2 SYDVKM come from the germline V gene. V lost 5 bases and J lost 2, with 6 bases in between. The CDR3 is 12 residues long. CDR3 DNA sequence: TGTGCCAGCAGTAACAGAAACTATGGCTACACCTTC. Encoded protein: CASSNRNYGYTF.

The CDR3 loop is CASSPPEPITDTQYF. The CDR3 nucleotides read TGTGCCAGCAGTCCCCCGGAACCGATCACAGATACGCAGTATTTT. The rearrangement joins TRBV25-1 to TRBJ2-3; D is uncertain. The CDR3 covers 15 residues. Germline V lookup: CDR1 MGHDK, CDR2 SYGVNS. V was shortened by 5 bases and J by 2 bases, with 14 bases between the two germline ends.

This clone was counted only a few times. This sequence joins TRBV27 and TRBJ2-2; no reliable D call. Trimming left V 2 bases short and J 7 bases short, with 8 bases between. This CDR3 contains 13 residues. Germline V gives CDR1 MNHEY, CDR2 SMNVEV (reference sequence). CDR3 protein: CASSLGRGGELFF. In DNA form, the CDR3 reads TGTGCCAGCAGTTTAGGACGTGGCGGGGAGCTGTTTTTT.

The V gene is TRBV5-4, the J gene TRBJ1-1; 8 nucleotides align to TRBD1. Germline CDR1 reads SGHNT; CDR2 reads YYREEE (reference sequence). V lost 3 bases and J lost 9; bases outside the gene matches: 7. The CDR3 extends over 13 amino acids. The CDR3 is CASSSRQGWQAFF. The CDR3, as DNA: TGTGCCAGCAGCTCAAGACAGGGGTGGCAAGCTTTCTTT.

The chain is built from TRBV2 and TRBJ2-1, with 11 nucleotides matching TRBD2. This CDR3 is built from 14 residues. V was clipped by 11 bases and J by 8 bases; unmatched bases: 11. Germline CDR1 reads SNHLY; CDR2 reads FYNNEI. The DNA for the CDR3 is TGTGCCTCCATTGGTAGCGGGGGGGCGTATGAGCAGTTCTTC. Its protein product is CASIGSGGAYEQFF.

This clone was counted only a few times. V gene TRBV6-5 combines with J gene TRBJ1-1; 7 bases fit TRBD1. The V gene end was trimmed by 4 bases and the J gene end by 4 bases; junction bases not matched to a gene: 12. CDR3 length: 16 residues. Looked up from germline, CDR1 is MNHEY and CDR2 is SVGAGI. The CDR3 here is CASSLNRGGRVTEAFF. The CDR3 coding sequence is TGTGCCAGCAGTTTAAACAGGGGAGGTCGGGTCACTGAAGCTTTCTTT.

The rearrangement joins TRBV19 to TRBJ2-3, with D perhaps matching TRBD2 (6 bases). CDR1 LNHDA and CDR2 SQIVND come from the germline V gene (reference sequence). The CDR3 spans 14 residues. V lost 3 bases, J lost 1 base, and 8 bases lay in between. The DNA for the CDR3 is TGTGCCAGTAGTATGACGGGGGGCACAGATACGCAGTATTTT. Translation: CASSMTGGTDTQYF. The full variable domain, with the rest looked up from reference TRBV19 and TRBJ2-3, is DGGITQSPKYLFRKEGQNVTLSCEQNLNHDAMYWYRQDPGQGLRLIYYSQIVNDFQKGDIAEGYSVSREKKESFPLTVTSAQKNPTAFYLCASSMTGGTDTQYFGPGTRLTVL.